What follows is one T cell receptor beta chain and its context. Its antigen is unidentified. This sample is drawn from a study of T cell responses to AZD1222 COVID-19 vaccine. Study-level findings and limits: Just a handful of AZD1222 recipients were seropositive at baseline. Vaccine-associated CD4 TCRs spanned spike, dominant at 160-218 and 743-854. Only after the peak T cell response were repertoires sampled.

Clones were read by immunoSEQ multiplex PCR, and TCRdb kept only the in-frame ones, dropping some. Among about 140,000 clones listed, more than 70% were seen once. The CDR3 has 12 amino acids. V lost 7 bases to trimming and J lost 2 bases, with 11 bases between them. CDR1 and CDR2 (germline): SQVTM, ANQGSEA. The sequences come from peripheral blood, collected 28 days after the second AZD1222 dose. The chain joins TRBV29-1 to TRBJ1-2, with D maybe TRBD1 (5 bases). The receptor was derived from an adult who received the AZD1222 COVID-19 vaccine. CDR3 sequence (DNA): TGCAGCGCGGGGGACGGAAACTATGGCTACACCTTC. Translation: CSAGDGNYGYTF.